The rows below give T cell receptor beta chains drawn from one sample of a study of OX40 agonist ivuxolimab in advanced cancers. Assay used: immunoSEQ multiplex PCR; TCRdb lists only in-frame clones, some missing. The sample holds about 48,000 clones, around 87% seen once. The source material was CD4+ or CD8+ T cells sorted from blood, sampled in a trial of the OX40 agonist ivuxolimab. The receptors derive from an adult with an advanced solid tumor such as melanoma, head and neck, liver or kidney cancer. The CDR3 runs from the conserved cysteine through the conserved F or W. D genes are given only for firm matches. Size is stated for part of the rows, as once, few or many counts, or as a class when the clone is expanded.

D	J	V	size	length	CDR3	DNA
TRBD2	TRBJ2-5	TRBV5-1	NA	16	CASSTGLAGAKETQYF	TGCGCCAGCAGCACCGGACTAGCGGGGGCCAAAGAGACCCAGTACTTC
NA	TRBJ2-2	TRBV4-1	few	14	CASTWSTNTGELFF	TGCGCCAGCACCTGGTCTACGAACACCGGGGAGCTGTTTTTT
TRBD2	TRBJ2-1	TRBV19	few	15	CASSIGGLAQNEQFF	TGTGCCAGTAGTATAGGGGGACTAGCGCAAAATGAGCAGTTCTTC
TRBD2	TRBJ2-1	TRBV19	NA	17	CASSIFLTSGSNYEQFF	TGTGCCAGTAGTATATTCTTAACTAGCGGGAGTAATTATGAGCAGTTCTTC
TRBD2	TRBJ2-1	TRBV25-1	NA	15	CASSDWTSGTNEQFF	TGTGCCAGCAGTGATTGGACTAGCGGGACGAATGAGCAGTTCTTC
NA	TRBJ1-2	TRBV25-1	NA	14	CASSDAGGSVGYTF	TGTGCCAGCAGTGACGCGGGGGGTTCGGTTGGCTACACCTTC
TRBD2	TRBJ2-3	TRBV5-1	once	16	CASSLVSGRATDTQYF	TGCGCCAGCAGCTTGGTTAGCGGGAGGGCCACAGATACGCAGTATTTT
NA	TRBJ2-5	TRBV5-1	NA	15	CASSGGGAQQETQYF	TGCGCCAGCTCCGGAGGAGGTGCACAACAAGAGACCCAGTACTTC
TRBD2	TRBJ2-1	TRBV12-5	NA	17	CASGSSSGSGSYNEQFF	TGTGCTAGTGGTTCCTCTAGCGGGTCTGGCTCCTACAATGAGCAGTTCTTC
NA	TRBJ1-2	TRBV9	NA	11	CASGGNYGYTF	TGTGCCAGCGGAGGTAACTATGGCTACACCTTC
NA	TRBJ1-5	TRBV19	NA	15	CASSMMEGNNQPQHF	TGTGCCAGTAGTATGATGGAGGGAAACAATCAGCCCCAGCATTTT
TRBD1	TRBJ1-1	TRBV6-6	once	13	CASSQGVNTEAFF	TGTGCCAGCAGTCAGGGGGTGAACACTGAAGCTTTCTTT
NA	TRBJ1-2	TRBV5-1	NA	14	CASSWRGEDYGYTF	TGCGCCAGCAGCTGGAGAGGAGAGGACTATGGCTACACCTTC
TRBD2	TRBJ2-7	TRBV5-6	few	15	CASSPPGLAAYEQYF	TGTGCCAGCAGCCCCCCGGGACTAGCAGCTTACGAGCAGTACTTC
NA	TRBJ2-3	TRBV5-1	NA	14	CASSLEGGADTQYF	TGCGCCAGCAGCTTGGAGGGCGGAGCAGATACGCAGTATTTT
TRBD2	TRBJ2-1	TRBV7-3	NA	15	CASSLSGGSIDEQFF	TGTGCCAGCAGCTTAAGCGGCGGGAGTATCGATGAGCAGTTCTTC
NA	TRBJ1-5	TRBV7-2	NA	15	CASSLGGVSNQPQHF	TGTGCCAGCAGCTTAGGGGGAGTAAGCAATCAGCCCCAGCATTTT
TRBD1	TRBJ2-5	TRBV5-1	NA	13	CASSLQGRETQYF	TGCGCCAGCAGCCTACAGGGGCGTGAGACCCAGTACTTC
NA	TRBJ1-3	TRBV18	few	16	CASSPQNRATGNTIYF	TGTGCCAGCTCACCCCAGAACAGGGCGACTGGAAACACCATATATTTT
NA	TRBJ1-2	TRBV5-1	NA	13	CASSLGQGDGYTF	TGCGCCAGCAGCTTGGGGCAGGGCGATGGCTACACCTTC
NA	TRBJ2-5	TRBV14	few	14	CASNPGARQETQYF	TGTGCCAGCAATCCAGGGGCCCGCCAAGAGACCCAGTACTTC
NA	TRBJ1-5	TRBV4-1	NA	15	CASSQDRAYNQPQHF	TGCGCCAGCAGCCAAGACAGGGCCTACAATCAGCCCCAGCATTTT
NA	TRBJ1-3	TRBV5-1	NA	17	CASSLGQGLISGNTIYF	TGCGCCAGCAGCTTGGGGCAGGGCTTAATCTCTGGAAACACCATATATTTT
TRBD1	TRBJ1-1	TRBV5-1	NA	13	CASSVGTGGEAFF	TGCGCCAGCAGCGTTGGGACAGGGGGTGAAGCTTTCTTT
NA	TRBJ2-7	TRBV7-9	NA	15	CASSLASDISYEQYF	TGTGCCAGCAGCTTAGCGTCAGATATCTCCTACGAGCAGTACTTC
NA	TRBJ2-3	TRBV18	NA	13	CASSPNRDDTQYF	TGTGCCAGCTCACCAAATAGGGATGATACGCAGTATTTT
NA	TRBJ2-1	TRBV27	NA	15	CASSLTGTASNEQFF	TGTGCCAGCAGTCTCACCGGGACGGCCTCCAATGAGCAGTTCTTC
NA	TRBJ2-3	TRBV10-1	NA	13	CASRDGGTDTQYF	TGCGCCAGCAGAGACGGGGGCACAGATACGCAGTATTTT
NA	TRBJ1-4	TRBV18	NA	14	CASSPPSYNEKLFF	TGTGCCAGCTCACCACCCAGTTATAATGAAAAACTGTTTTTT
NA	TRBJ1-5	TRBV19	NA	13	CASSIDWGGPQHF	TGTGCCAGTAGTATAGATTGGGGGGGGCCCCAGCATTTT
TRBD1	TRBJ1-5	TRBV23-1	NA	15	CASSPHGTAYQPQHF	TGCGCCAGCAGTCCCCACGGGACAGCATATCAGCCCCAGCATTTT
NA	TRBJ2-5	TRBV2	NA	15	CASSEKTSTQETQYF	TGTGCCAGCAGTGAGAAAACTAGCACCCAAGAGACCCAGTACTTC
NA	TRBJ2-5	TRBV7-6	NA	14	CASSLGGVQETQYF	TGTGCCAGCAGCTTAGGCGGGGTCCAAGAGACCCAGTACTTC
TRBD1	TRBJ1-5	TRBV10-2	NA	18	CASSESKQDRGLWQPQHF	TGCGCCAGCAGTGAGTCAAAACAGGACAGGGGTTTATGGCAGCCCCAGCATTTT
NA	TRBJ2-7	TRBV13	NA	14	CASSLYATTYEQYF	TGTGCCAGCAGCTTATATGCGACCACCTACGAGCAGTACTTC
TRBD2	TRBJ2-3	TRBV10-3	NA	15	CAIKGLAGGTDTQYF	TGTGCCATCAAGGGACTAGCGGGGGGCACAGATACGCAGTATTTT
NA	TRBJ1-2	TRBV7-9	NA	14	CASSLADANYGYTF	TGTGCCAGCAGCTTAGCGGACGCTAACTATGGCTACACCTTC
NA	TRBJ2-7	TRBV2	NA	11	CASSATYEQYF	TGTGCCAGCAGTGCGACCTACGAGCAGTACTTC
NA	TRBJ2-1	TRBV9	NA	14	CASSPHGGGDEQFF	TGTGCCAGCAGCCCTCACGGTGGAGGCGATGAGCAGTTCTTC
NA	TRBJ1-2	TRBV7-2	NA	15	CASSLPPTGTYGYTF	TGTGCCAGCAGCTTACCCCCGACAGGAACCTATGGCTACACCTTC
NA	TRBJ1-1	TRBV7-6	NA	13	CASRQGVLTEAFF	TGTGCCAGCAGACAGGGAGTTCTCACTGAAGCTTTCTTT
NA	TRBJ2-7	TRBV5-1	NA	14	CASSLSDGRYEQYF	TGCGCCAGCAGCTTGTCCGATGGGAGGTACGAGCAGTACTTC
NA	TRBJ1-2	TRBV7-2	NA	14	CASSPRDTLYGYTF	TGTGCCAGCAGCCCAAGGGACACGCTTTATGGCTACACCTTC
NA	TRBJ1-6	TRBV7-9	NA	14	CASSLDGANSPLHF	TGTGCCAGCAGCTTAGACGGCGCAAATTCACCCCTCCACTTT
NA	TRBJ1-1	TRBV5-1	NA	12	CASRTGNTEAFF	TGCGCCAGCAGGACGGGGAACACTGAAGCTTTCTTT
NA	TRBJ2-1	TRBV5-4	NA	16	CASSLSPPRSYNEQFF	TGTGCCAGCAGCTTGTCACCACCACGATCCTACAATGAGCAGTTCTTC
TRBD1	TRBJ2-7	TRBV7-6	NA	15	CASSPQTGQHYEQYF	TGTGCCAGCAGCCCACAAACGGGACAGCACTACGAGCAGTACTTC
NA	TRBJ2-3	TRBV6-1	few	15	CASSEDAGSTDTQYF	TGTGCCAGCAGTGAAGATGCGGGAAGCACAGATACGCAGTATTTT
NA	TRBJ2-7	TRBV27	NA	14	CASSRDYRAYEQYF	TGTGCCAGCAGCCGCGACTATAGGGCCTACGAGCAGTACTTC
TRBD1	TRBJ2-7	TRBV10-3	NA	14	CAISEKTGINEQYF	TGTGCCATCAGTGAGAAGACAGGGATCAACGAGCAGTACTTC
NA	TRBJ2-5	TRBV28	NA	14	CASTLGPLQETQYF	TGTGCCAGCACCCTGGGACCCTTACAAGAGACCCAGTACTTC